The entry that follows covers one TCR beta chain sequence. The antigen is unknown. CDR3 length: 15 residues. Germline V gene sequence: CDR1 KGHSH, CDR2 LQKENI. Trimming took 4 bases from V and 3 from J; bases not matched to a gene: 4. This entry comes from a study of T cell responses to AZD1222 COVID-19 vaccine. Method: immunoSEQ multiplex PCR; TCRdb's copy keeps in-frame clones and lacks some. The data show roughly 150,000 clones, with roughly 87% seen just once and approximately 6.3% held by the top ten. Study outcomes and limitations: It was only after the peak T cell response that any repertoires were sampled. The breadth and depth of Spike-specific TCRs increased once two AZD1222 doses had been given.

The sample consisted of peripheral blood, taken 28 days after the second AZD1222 dose. The rearrangement links TRBV18 to TRBJ2-1; 9 nucleotides line up with TRBD1. The TCR was taken from an adult who received the AZD1222 COVID-19 vaccine. The CDR3 protein is CASSRGQGFYNEQFF. CDR3 coding DNA: TGTGCCAGCTCACGGGGACAGGGTTTCTACAATGAGCAGTTCTTC. Full variable domain (missing parts from reference TRBV18 and TRBJ2-1): NAGVMQNPRHLVRRRGQEARLRCSPMKGHSHVYWYRQLPEEGLKFMVYLQKENIIDESGMPKERFSAEFPKEGPSILRIQQVVRGDSAAYFCASSRGQGFYNEQFFGPGTRLTVL.